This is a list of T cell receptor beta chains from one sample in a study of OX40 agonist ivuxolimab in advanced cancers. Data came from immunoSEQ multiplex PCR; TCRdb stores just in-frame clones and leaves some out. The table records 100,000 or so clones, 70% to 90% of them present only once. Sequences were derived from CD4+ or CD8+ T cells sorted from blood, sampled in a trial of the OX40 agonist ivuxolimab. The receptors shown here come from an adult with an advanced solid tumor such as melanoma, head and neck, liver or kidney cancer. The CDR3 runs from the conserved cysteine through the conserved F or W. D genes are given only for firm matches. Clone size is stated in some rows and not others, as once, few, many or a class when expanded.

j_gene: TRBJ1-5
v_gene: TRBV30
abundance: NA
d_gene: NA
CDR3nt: TGTGCCTGGAGCTCTGGAAATGGCAATCAGCCCCAGCATTTT
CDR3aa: CAWSSGNGNQPQHF

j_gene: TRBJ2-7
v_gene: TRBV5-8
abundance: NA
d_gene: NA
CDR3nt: TGTGCCAGCAGGAATACTGGCTCCTACGAGCAGTACTTC
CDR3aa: CASRNTGSYEQYF

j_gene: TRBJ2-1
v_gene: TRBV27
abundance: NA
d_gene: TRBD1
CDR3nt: TGTGCCAGCAGTTTATTGCCCGACAGGGTAAAATTCTTC
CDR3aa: CASSLLPDRVKFF

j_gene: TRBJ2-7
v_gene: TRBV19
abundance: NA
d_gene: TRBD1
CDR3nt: TGTGCCAGTGCGATAGGGACAGCGCCCTACGAGCAGTACTTC
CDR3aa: CASAIGTAPYEQYF

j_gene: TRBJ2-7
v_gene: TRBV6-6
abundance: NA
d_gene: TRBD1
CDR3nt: TGTGCCAGCAGTTACTTCCGGGACAGGACCTCCTACGAGCAGTACTTC
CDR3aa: CASSYFRDRTSYEQYF

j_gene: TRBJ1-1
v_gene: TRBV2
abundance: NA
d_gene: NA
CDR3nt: TGTGCCAGCATGATGGGAGCTGAAGCTTTCTTT
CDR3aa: CASMMGAEAFF

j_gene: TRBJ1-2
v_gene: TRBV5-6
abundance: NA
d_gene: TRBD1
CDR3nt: TGTGCCAGCAGCCCGGGACAGCCCCTCTATGGCTACACCTTC
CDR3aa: CASSPGQPLYGYTF

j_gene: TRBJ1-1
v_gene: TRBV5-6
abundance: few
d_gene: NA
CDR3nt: TGTGCCAGCAGCCCCCTGGGGGGGTTATCGAACACTGAAGCTTTCTTT
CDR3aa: CASSPLGGLSNTEAFF

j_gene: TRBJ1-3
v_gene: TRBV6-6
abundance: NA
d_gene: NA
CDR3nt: TGTGCCAGCAGTCCGCTTGGGAACACCATATATTTT
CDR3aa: CASSPLGNTIYF

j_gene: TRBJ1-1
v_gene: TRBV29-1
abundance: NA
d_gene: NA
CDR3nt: TGCAGCGTTGCAGGGTCGGCTTTCTTT
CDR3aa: CSVAGSAFF

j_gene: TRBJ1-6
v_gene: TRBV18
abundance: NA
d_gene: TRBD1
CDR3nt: TGTGCCAGCTCACCGGCGACAGGGAGAAATTCACCCCTCCACTTT
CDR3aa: CASSPATGRNSPLHF

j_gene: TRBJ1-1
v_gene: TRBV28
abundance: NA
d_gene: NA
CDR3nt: TGTGCCAGCAGTCCTTTCGAGGGGAGGACTGAAGCTTTCTTT
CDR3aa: CASSPFEGRTEAFF

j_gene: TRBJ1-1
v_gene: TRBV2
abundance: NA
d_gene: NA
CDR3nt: TGTGCCAGCAGTGCGGTTCAGGGCCCGACGAACACTGAAGCTTTCTTT
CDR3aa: CASSAVQGPTNTEAFF

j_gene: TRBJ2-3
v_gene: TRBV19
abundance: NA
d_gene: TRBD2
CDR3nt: TGTGCCAGTAACCCGGGACTAGATATCCCAGATACGCAGTATTTT
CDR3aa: CASNPGLDIPDTQYF

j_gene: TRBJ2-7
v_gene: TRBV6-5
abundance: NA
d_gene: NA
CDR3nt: TGTGCCAGCAGCCGGGGACCTTACGAGCAGTACTTC
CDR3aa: CASSRGPYEQYF

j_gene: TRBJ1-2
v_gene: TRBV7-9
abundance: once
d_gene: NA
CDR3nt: TGTGCCAGCAGCCGCTCCGGGACAAGTCCCCGATATGGCTACACCTTC
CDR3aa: CASSRSGTSPRYGYTF

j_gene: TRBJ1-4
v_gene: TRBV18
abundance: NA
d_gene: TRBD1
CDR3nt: TGTGCCAGCTCACCTAATACTCCGGGACAGGGCGAAAAACTGTTTTTT
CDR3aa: CASSPNTPGQGEKLFF

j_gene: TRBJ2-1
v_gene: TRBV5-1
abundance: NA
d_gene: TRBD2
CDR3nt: TGCGCCAGCAGCTTGGCCGTTGCGGGAGTACCCAATGAGCAGTTCTTC
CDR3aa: CASSLAVAGVPNEQFF

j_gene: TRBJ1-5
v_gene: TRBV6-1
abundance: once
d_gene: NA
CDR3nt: TGTGCCAGCAGTCCCGCTGTGGGGGATCGGGCCCAGCATTTT
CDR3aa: CASSPAVGDRAQHF

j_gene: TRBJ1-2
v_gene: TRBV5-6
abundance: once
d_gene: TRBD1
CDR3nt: TGTGCCAGCAGCTTGACGGGACAGGGCGGGGGCTACACCTTC
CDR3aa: CASSLTGQGGGYTF

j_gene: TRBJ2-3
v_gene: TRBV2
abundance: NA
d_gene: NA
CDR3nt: TGTGCCAGCAGTCCAAGGGACTCCAACACAGATACGCAGTATTTT
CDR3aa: CASSPRDSNTDTQYF

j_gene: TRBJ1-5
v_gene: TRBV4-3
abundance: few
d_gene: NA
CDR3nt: TGCGCCAGCAGCCAAGAAGTGGCGAGGGGGGGGTATCAGCCCCAGCATTTT
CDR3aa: CASSQEVARGGYQPQHF